Here is one TCR beta chain with its context. What it recognizes is unknown. With 3 bases removed from V and 1 base from J, the gap between germline ends came to 0 bases. CDR1 LNHDA and CDR2 SQIVND come from the germline V gene (reference sequence). The CDR3 has 11 amino acids. This specimen comes from a study of radiotherapy plus CTLA-4 blockade in lung cancer. Findings and limits, study-wide: The study found tumor-derived TCR clones expanded in blood after radiotherapy plus ipilimumab.

Only in-frame clones appear in the TCRdb table, and some are missing; sequencing was by immunoSEQ multiplex PCR. The profile covers tens of thousands of clones, with roughly 78% appearing a single time and over 7.5% taken by the ten largest. The clonotype originates from a human donor with non-small cell lung cancer who had a complete response to radiotherapy plus ipilimumab. The V call is TRBV19, the J call TRBJ1-2; no definite D call. Sequencing was performed on peripheral blood, taken from a patient treated with radiotherapy plus ipilimumab. CDR3 in amino acids: CASSINYGYTF. In DNA, the CDR3 is TGTGCCAGTAGTATTAACTATGGCTACACCTTC. Full variable domain (missing parts from reference TRBV19 and TRBJ1-2): DGGITQSPKYLFRKEGQNVTLSCEQNLNHDAMYWYRQDPGQGLRLIYYSQIVNDFQKGDIAEGYSVSREKKESFPLTVTSAQKNPTAFYLCASSINYGYTFGSGTRLTVV.